One and the same sample provided the 25 T cell receptor beta chains below, sequenced in a study of T-cell memory formation after mild COVID-19. TCRdb ran MiXCR on the 5' RACE reads and lists one entry per CDR3 protein. This sample yields tens of thousands of distinct CDR3 sequences, of which around 16% are seen a single time; 1.4% belongs to the top ten. The sequenced sample consisted of PBMCs or a T cell subset sorted from them (not recorded which). The receptors stem from an adult who had mild COVID-19 (a few samples of this study predate the infection). Cell type and time point are not known.

This clonotype was found many times. V is TRBV25-1 and J is TRBJ2-1, with 8 bases aligning to TRBD1. V lost 4 bases to trimming and J lost 7 bases; unmatched junction nucleotides: 6. Germline values: CDR1 MGHDK, CDR2 SYGVNS. This CDR3 comprises 14 residues. The CDR3 loop is CASSGQGRSNEQFF. CDR3 sequence (DNA): TGTGCCAGCAGTGGACAGGGGCGCTCGAATGAGCAGTTCTTC. Using reference TRBV25-1 and TRBJ2-1 for the parts outside the CDR3, the full variable domain is EADIYQTPRYLVIGTGKKITLECSQTMGHDKMYWYQQDPGMELHLIHYSYGVNSTEKGDLSSESTVSRIRTEHFPLTLESARPSHTSQYLCASSGQGRSNEQFFGPGTRLTVL.

The rearrangement links TRBV18 to TRBJ1-4; D call uncertain. CDR1 is KGHSH, CDR2 LQKENI, per germline. This CDR3 contains 16 residues. V was shortened by 3 bases and J by 3 bases, with 14 bases between the two germline ends. CDR3 region: CASSPGSGVSNEKLFF. The CDR3 DNA reads as TGTGCCAGCTCACCGGGTTCGGGCGTTTCTAATGAAAAACTGTTTTTT. The variable domain in full, with the rest retrieved from reference TRBV18 and TRBJ1-4, is NAGVMQNPRHLVRRRGQEARLRCSPMKGHSHVYWYRQLPEEGLKFMVYLQKENIIDESGMPKERFSAEFPKEGPSILRIQQVVRGDSAAYFCASSPGSGVSNEKLFFGSGTQLSVL.

This clonotype was counted ten times or more. J is TRBJ2-7 and V is TRBV5-1; D may be TRBD1 (5 bases). The CDR3 has 16 residues. The V gene's germline CDR1 is SGHRS and CDR2 YFSETQ. V was shortened by 0 bases and J by 0 bases, with 13 bases between the two germline ends. CDR3 amino acids: CASSLGSRQSSYEQYF. CDR3 DNA: TGCGCCAGCAGCTTGGGAAGCCGACAGTCCTCCTACGAGCAGTACTTC.

The count of this clonotype is one. Since no conserved phenylalanine or tryptophan closes the CDR3, a read error is the likely cause. The genes are TRBV6-5 and TRBJ1-2; D gene ambiguous. Trimming shortened V by 5 bases and J by 4 bases, and 8 bases separated the two germline ends. This CDR3 is built from 12 residues. The V gene's germline CDR1 is MNHEY and CDR2 SVGAGI. Here the CDR3 DNA reads TGTGCCAGCAGTGCCCGAGGCTATGGCTACACCTTG. Its translation is CASSARGYGYTL.

The table lists this clonotype with many counts. The J gene is TRBJ1-1, the V gene TRBV5-1; 7 nucleotides agree with TRBD1. With V trimmed by 4 bases and J by 3 bases, 3 bases remained unmatched. This CDR3 spans 13 amino acids. The germline CDR1 and CDR2 sequences are SGHRS and YFSETQ. Here the CDR3 reads CASSPTGYTEAFF. The CDR3 DNA reads TGCGCCAGCAGCCCGACAGGGTACACTGAAGCTTTCTTT.

This clonotype showed up many times. This chain's CDR3 is CASSLASGLAADTQYF. The CDR3 DNA is TGTGCCAGCAGTTTAGCCTCGGGACTAGCTGCAGATACGCAGTATTTT. The chain couples TRBV12-3 or TRBV12-4 to TRBJ2-3; 9 bases agree with TRBD2. The CDR3 totals 16 residues. After removal of 0 bases from V and 4 bases from J, the junction contained 5 bases not matched to a gene.

This clonotype has a handful of counts. The chain couples TRBV11-3 to TRBJ2-1; 8 bases agree with TRBD2. CDR1 and CDR2 (germline): SGHNT, YENEEA. V shed 1 base, J shed 0 bases, and the junction held 2 bases outside the gene matches. The CDR3 contains 16 residues. This CDR3 reads CASSLAGGSSYNEQFF. CDR3 nucleotides: TGTGCCAGCAGCTTAGCGGGGGGGAGCTCCTACAATGAGCAGTTCTTC.

The rearrangement links TRBV6-6 to TRBJ2-5, with D unclear. The CDR3 spans 10 residues. The germline V and J ends were trimmed by 8 bases and 3 bases, with 4 bases remaining between them. In germline, CDR1 is MNHNY, CDR2 SVGAGI (reference sequence). Written as DNA, the CDR3 is TGTGCCAGCGGCGAAGAGACCCAGTACTTC. Protein product: CASGEETQYF.

Many counts were recorded for this clonotype. V gene TRBV21-1 combines with J gene TRBJ1-3; the DNA was not compared with TRBD1, the D call given in the table. TRBV21-1 is shown as a pseudogene. The CDR3 is made up of 17 amino acids. The CDR3 DNA reads as TGTGCCAGCAGCCGACGAGGACAGGCGCGCTCTGGAAACACCATATATTTT. This sequence encodes CASSRRGQARSGNTIYF.

The V call is TRBV11-2, the J call TRBJ2-7; D gene unclear. V was shortened by 4 bases and J by 0 bases, with 7 bases between the two germline ends. From germline, CDR1 is SGHAT and CDR2 FQNNGV. The CDR3 is made up of 13 amino acids. CDR3 protein: CASSWGFSYEQYF. CDR3 nucleotides: TGTGCCAGCAGCTGGGGTTTCTCCTACGAGCAGTACTTC.

This clonotype was seen just once. The chain joins TRBV4-3 to TRBJ1-3; no definite D call. The V and J ends lost 6 bases and 1 base respectively, with 10 bases between them. The CDR3 runs to 14 residues. Germline V lookup: CDR1 LGHNA, CDR2 YSLEER. The CDR3 sequence: CASSKQPSGNTIYF. The CDR3 DNA follows: TGCGCCAGCAGTAAGCAACCTTCTGGAAACACCATATATTTT.

This clonotype appeared many times. The V call is TRBV7-9, the J call TRBJ2-1; 9 bases agree with TRBD2. This CDR3 spans 14 amino acids. V dropped 4 bases and J dropped 5; count of bases not matched to a gene: 3. Germline CDR1 SEHNR, CDR2 FQNEAQ (reference sequence). Written as DNA, the CDR3 is TGTGCCAGCAGCTCAGGACTAGCGCACAATGAGCAGTTCTTC. It specifies CASSSGLAHNEQFF.

This clonotype showed up many times. The chain uses TRBV12-3 or TRBV12-4 and TRBJ2-1, with D maybe TRBD2 (7 bases). The CDR3 is 16 amino acids. V was cut by 6 bases and J by 8 bases, with 23 bases left in between. CDR3 sequence: CASSTKGSGGGDEQFF. For the CDR3, the DNA is TGTGCCAGCAGCACAAAGGGGTCGGGGGGCGGTGATGAGCAGTTCTTC.

This clonotype was seen repeatedly, ten times or more. This chain connects TRBV9 to TRBJ2-1; 8 bases map to TRBD2. Germline assignment: CDR1 SGDLS and CDR2 YYNGEE. This CDR3 has 16 amino acids. V gave up 4 bases and J gave up 10 bases; unmatched junction bases: 16. CDR3 bases: TGTGCCAGCAGCCCCCAAGAGCCGGGACTAGTCGGGGAGCAGTTCTTC. This sequence encodes CASSPQEPGLVGEQFF.

This clonotype was recorded a few times. J is TRBJ1-1 and V is TRBV18, with 10 bases lining up with TRBD1. V lost 3 bases and J lost 7; bases outside the gene matches: 8. From germline, CDR1 is KGHSH and CDR2 LQKENI. This CDR3 is 15 amino acids long. The CDR3 is CASSPAGTGVFEAFF. The CDR3 nucleotides read TGTGCCAGCTCACCTGCCGGGACAGGGGTGTTTGAAGCTTTCTTT.

This clonotype was seen a handful of times. The chain couples TRBV7-8 to TRBJ1-4; D is possibly TRBD1 (5 bases). The CDR3 length is 15 residues. V gave up 2 bases and J gave up 6 bases, with 13 bases separating them. The germline V gene has CDR1 SGHVS and CDR2 FQNEAQ. CDR3 amino acids: CASSLSAGWDEKLFF. The CDR3 DNA follows: TGTGCCAGCAGCTTATCCGCAGGGTGGGATGAAAAACTGTTTTTT.

This clonotype was observed a few times. The chain couples TRBV11-3 to TRBJ2-6, with unresolved D. The CDR3 consists of 15 residues. Deletions cut 3 bases from V and 0 bases from J, with 6 bases between. The germline V gene has CDR1 SGHNT and CDR2 YENEEA. The DNA of the CDR3 is TGTGCCAGCAGCTTTTTGGCCTCTGGGGCCAACGTCCTGACTTTC. This encodes CASSFLASGANVLTF.

This clonotype has a count of ten or more. The chain employs TRBV7-9 and TRBJ2-1; 10 bases match TRBD2. Germline CDR1 is SEHNR and CDR2 is FQNEAQ (reference sequence). Trimming at V came to 6 bases and at J to 7 bases, leaving 9 bases not matched to a gene. The CDR3 contains 15 residues. Here the CDR3 DNA reads TGTGCCAGCAGATCTATAGCGGGAGGTCAAAATGAGCAGTTCTTC. Residues: CASRSIAGGQNEQFF.

This clonotype was recorded many times. The chain couples TRBV7-2 to TRBJ2-2; D could derive from TRBD1 or TRBD2 (5 bases each). Germline CDR1 and CDR2: SGHTA and FQGNSA. Trimming removed 1 base at V and 4 bases at J, with 13 bases between. The CDR3 runs 16 residues. This chain's CDR3 is CASSLVTGGRTGELFF. CDR3 DNA: TGTGCCAGCAGCTTAGTAACTGGGGGTCGCACCGGGGAGCTGTTTTTT.

At least ten counts were recorded for this clonotype. The chain joins TRBV30 to TRBJ2-1, with TRBD1 matching over 7 bases. The CDR3 has 13 amino acids. Germline V lookup: CDR1 GTSNPN, CDR2 SVGIG (reference sequence). The J segment lost 9 bases and the V segment lost 0 bases, leaving 5 bases of the junction unmatched. CDR3 bases: TGTGCCTGGAGTGTATGGGACAGTGGTGAGCAGTTCTTC. It codes for CAWSVWDSGEQFF.

By proportion, this clonotype is medium-sized. The chain recombines TRBV20-1 with TRBJ2-1, with TRBD1 identical over 7 bases. The CDR3 contains 14 residues. Germline CDR1 DFQATT, CDR2 SNEGSKA (reference sequence). J was trimmed by 4 bases and V by 4 bases; bases with no gene match: 7. CDR3: CSATDRESYNEQFF. In DNA, the CDR3 is TGCAGTGCTACCGACAGGGAGTCATACAATGAGCAGTTCTTC.

The CDR3 DNA follows: TGTGCCTGGAGTGTACCCGGACGGACTAATGAAAAACTGTTTTTT. It yields the protein CAWSVPGRTNEKLFF. V gene TRBV30 combines with J gene TRBJ1-4, with unresolved D. Germline-derived CDR1 and CDR2 are GTSNPN and SVGIG (reference sequence). The CDR3 runs to 15 residues. The germline V and J ends were trimmed by 0 bases and 2 bases, with 10 bases remaining between them.

This clonotype was picked up many times. The genes are TRBV7-2 and TRBJ2-7; 14 bases line up with TRBD2. Germline V gene data show CDR1 as SGHTA and CDR2 as FQGNSA. Unmatched junction bases numbered 6, after V lost 5 bases and J lost 9 bases. The CDR3 covers 14 residues. Here the CDR3 DNA reads TGTGCCAGCAGCGCGGGACTAGCGGGAGTTTGGCAGTACTTC. Protein: CASSAGLAGVWQYF. The full variable domain, its missing parts supplied by reference TRBV7-2 and TRBJ2-7, is GAGVSQSPSNKVTEKGKDVELRCDPISGHTALYWYRQSLGQGLEFLIYFQGNSAPDKSGLPSDRFSAERTGGSVSTLTIQRTQQEDSAVYLCASSAGLAGVWQYFGPGTRLTVT.

Ten or more counts support this clonotype. The chain has TRBV29-1 and TRBJ2-1; TRBD1 is a possible D gene (6 bases). This CDR3 is built from 13 residues. Per germline, CDR1 SQVTM and CDR2 ANQGSEA. V was cut by 1 base and J by 6 bases, with 10 bases left in between. This chain's CDR3 is CSVEVNRANEQFF. CDR3 DNA: TGCAGCGTTGAAGTCAACAGGGCCAATGAGCAGTTCTTC.

This clonotype was seen many times. V usage is TRBV12-3 or TRBV12-4 and J usage is TRBJ2-1; TRBD2 matches at 9 bases. With V trimmed by 3 bases and J by 10 bases, 7 bases remained unmatched. CDR3 size: 14 residues. The CDR3: CASSFSGGFKEQFF. The CDR3 nucleotides are TGTGCCAGCAGTTTTAGCGGGGGCTTTAAGGAGCAGTTCTTC.